This T cell receptor (beta chain) was documented in a study of shared clonotypes between healthy human individuals. CDR1 SGHVS and CDR2 FQNEAQ come from the germline V gene. This CDR3 contains 13 residues. Trimming removed 3 bases at V and 5 bases at J, with 10 bases between. Points from the study as a whole: The low donor count limited represented genetic and exposure-history diversity.

Comments on this clone: Its antigen is as yet unknown.

CD45RA-negative memory and CD45RA+ naive subsets were split from the CD4+ cells. As processed by the authors: Junction-only immunoSEQ sequences carried no quality scores, so filtering differed. Sequencing was performed with immunoSEQ multiplex PCR; in TCRdb, only in-frame clones are kept and a portion is missing. Clonal size and the V and J genes are those of that table, whereas D and trimming came from the DNA. The sample includes 850,000 to 1,100,000 clones, 70% to 85% of them seen just once. The clonotype originates from a young man in good health. Some clones in this sample may be carry-over from other donors' samples. Sample: memory CD4+ T cells from PBMCs. The subset here: CD45RA-negative fraction. V usage is TRBV7-8 and J usage is TRBJ2-5; D might be TRBD2 (7 bases). CDR3 protein: CASSFTGGETQYF. For the CDR3, the DNA is TGTGCCAGCAGCTTTACGGGGGGCGAGACCCAGTACTTC.